One and the same sample provided the 18 T cell receptor beta chains below, sequenced in a study of CD8 T cells in Susac syndrome. Random hexamers were used to reverse transcribe 0.5 to 1 ug of RNA. TCRdb processed the immunoSEQ multiplex PCR reads anew with MiXCR; each CDR3 protein has one entry. Of 140,000 or so distinct CDR3 sequences listed, about 95% were seen once; the top ten hold approximately 0.11%. Sequencing input: CD4+ T cells from PBMCs. Receptors originate from a human donor with multiple sclerosis.

The chain recombines TRBV7-9 with TRBJ2-2; D could derive from TRBD1 or TRBD2 (5 bases each). Germline lookup yields CDR1 SEHNR and CDR2 FQNEAQ (reference sequence). V lost 4 bases to trimming and J lost 4 bases, with 10 bases between them. The length of the CDR3 is 14 residues. CDR3 sequence reads: CASSSGPSTGELFF. As DNA, the CDR3 is TGTGCCAGCAGCTCGGGACCTTCCACCGGGGAGCTGTTTTTT.

As regards this clonotype: The junction does not match germline at one end; this may be a read error. The V and J genes are TRBV25-1 and TRBJ2-5, with TRBD2 matching 7 bases. The CDR3 loop spans 11 amino acids. Germline assignment: CDR1 MGHDK and CDR2 SYGVNS. CDR3 sequence: CASSEWRGFNF. CDR3 DNA sequence: TGTGCCAGCAGTGAGTGGCGGGGGTTCAACTTC.

The V and J genes are TRBV3-1 and TRBJ2-3; no definite D call. Germline V gene lookup returns CDR1 LGHDT and CDR2 YNNKEL (reference sequence). V gave up 0 bases and J gave up 6 bases, with 10 bases separating them. The CDR3 runs 14 residues. CDR3 region: CASSQDGTADTQYF. As DNA, the CDR3 is TGTGCCAGCAGCCAAGATGGTACTGCGGATACGCAGTATTTT.

The chain uses TRBV29-1 and TRBJ2-5, with D tentatively TRBD1 (6 bases). V was pared by 4 bases and J by 7 bases, with 16 bases between. Looked up from germline, CDR1 is SQVTM and CDR2 is ANQGSEA. The CDR3 runs 13 residues. Here the CDR3 DNA reads TGCAGCGTTGGGGTGACAGGCCCGGGGACCCAGTACTTC. Its translation is CSVGVTGPGTQYF.

V usage is TRBV6-5 and J usage is TRBJ2-3; D gene unclear. With 0 bases removed from V and 3 bases from J, the gap between germline ends came to 7 bases. This CDR3 has 14 residues. Germline loops: CDR1 MNHEY, CDR2 SVGAGI. CDR3 sequence reads: CASSYSTGTDTQYF. DNA for the CDR3: TGTGCCAGCAGTTACTCGACGGGTACAGATACGCAGTATTTT.

V is TRBV5-4 and J is TRBJ2-4; D is unresolved. Trimming left V 4 bases short and J 9 bases short, with 8 bases between. The CDR3 sequence is 11 residues long. The germline V gene encodes CDR1 SGHNT and CDR2 YYREEE (reference sequence). This CDR3 reads CASSVAGIQYF. As DNA, the CDR3 is TGTGCCAGCAGCGTGGCCGGCATTCAGTACTTC.

As DNA, the CDR3 is TGCGCCAGCAGCAAAGGGAAAAACATTCAGTACTTC. Translation: CASSKGKNIQYF. The chain carries TRBV5-1 and TRBJ2-4, with no clear D. Germline lookup yields CDR1 SGHRS and CDR2 YFSETQ. This CDR3 has 12 amino acids. The V end lost 4 bases, the J end lost 4 bases, and 6 bases lay between the germline ends.

This clonotype was counted a single time. The chain uses TRBV12-3 or TRBV12-4 and TRBJ1-2; 7 bases match TRBD1. V shed 2 bases, J shed 2 bases, and the junction held 11 bases outside the gene matches. This CDR3 has 17 residues. The CDR3 protein is CASSLQTGQGVNYGYTF. CDR3 DNA sequence: TGTGCCAGCAGTTTACAGACCGGGCAGGGGGTGAACTATGGCTACACCTTC.

This chain links TRBV30 with TRBJ2-7; D unclear. The germline V gene has CDR1 GTSNPN and CDR2 SVGIG (reference sequence). V was clipped by 1 base and J by 4 bases, with 8 bases between them. The CDR3 runs to 12 residues. The CDR3: CAWSDMGYEQYF. CDR3 nucleotide sequence: TGTGCCTGGAGTGATATGGGGTACGAGCAGTACTTC.

This chain links TRBV27 with TRBJ2-7, with 14 bases that match TRBD2. The CDR3 covers 18 residues. Losses at the gene ends were 3 bases for V and 3 bases for J; bases not matched to a gene: 10. The germline V gene has CDR1 MNHEY and CDR2 SMNVEV (reference sequence). The CDR3 sequence: CASSFGTSGRSGYYEQYF. CDR3 in DNA: TGTGCCAGCAGTTTCGGGACTAGCGGGAGATCGGGTTACTACGAGCAGTACTTC.

In this sample, this clonotype turned up a few times. V is TRBV18 and J is TRBJ2-6, with D maybe TRBD1 (6 bases). The germline V gene has CDR1 KGHSH and CDR2 LQKENI. V was clipped by 3 bases and J by 2 bases, with 8 bases between them. The CDR3 runs 15 residues. The CDR3 coding sequence is TGTGCCAGCTCACCGCCAGGGGCTGGGGCCAACGTCCTGACTTTC. This translates into CASSPPGAGANVLTF.

The chain joins TRBV6-1 to TRBJ2-1; TRBD2 might be the D (5 bases). The CDR3 loop spans 16 amino acids. Germline V gene sequence: CDR1 MNHNS, CDR2 SASEGT. V dropped 6 bases and J dropped 0 bases, with 15 bases sitting between them. For the CDR3, the DNA is TGTGCCAGCAGCAGACGAGGGCCGAGCTCCTACAATGAGCAGTTCTTC. Translated, it gives CASSRRGPSSYNEQFF.

This chain links TRBV20-1 with TRBJ2-7; a possible D gene is TRBD1 (5 bases). Germline lookup yields CDR1 DFQATT and CDR2 SNEGSKA (reference sequence). V was trimmed by 4 bases and J by 6 bases, leaving 19 bases between them. The CDR3 is 14 amino acids. CDR3 DNA sequence: TGCAGTGCTAATCTAGACAGAAGAGTAGGCGAGCAGTACTTC. Translated, it gives CSANLDRRVGEQYF.

The rearrangement uses TRBV3-1 and TRBJ2-1; no clear D gene. V gave up 0 bases and J gave up 0 bases, with 6 bases separating them. Germline V gives CDR1 LGHDT, CDR2 YNNKEL (reference sequence). The CDR3 has 15 residues. CDR3 nucleotide sequence: TGTGCCAGCAGCCAAGATTCCACCTCCTACAATGAGCAGTTCTTC. It yields the protein CASSQDSTSYNEQFF.

This clonotype has just a few counts. V and J are TRBV2 and TRBJ2-1, with D hard to call. There are 11 residues in the CDR3. The ends were cut back, 5 bases at V and 3 bases at J, with 2 bases in the middle. Germline V gene data show CDR1 as SNHLY and CDR2 as FYNNEI. CDR3 coding DNA: TGTGCCAGCAGTTACTACAATGAGCAGTTCTTC. It translates to CASSYYNEQFF.

This clonotype was observed a single time. The chain combines TRBV18 with TRBJ2-5; D remains unclear. The germline CDR1 and CDR2 sequences are KGHSH and LQKENI. This CDR3 has 12 residues. V lost 3 bases and J lost 4, with 6 bases in between. For the CDR3, the DNA is TGTGCCAGCTCACCTATCGCAGAGACCCAGTACTTC. It yields the protein CASSPIAETQYF.

With respect to this clonotype: The conserved phenylalanine or tryptophan normally closing the CDR3 is absent here, so this likely arose from a read error. V is TRBV19 and J is TRBJ2-3; 7 bases map to TRBD2. Germline CDR1 and CDR2: LNHDA and SQIVND (reference sequence). Germline trimming cut 6 bases from V and 7 bases from J; bases unmatched to any gene: 7. The CDR3 has 13 residues. The CDR3 DNA follows: TGTGCCAGTAGCCCAAGCGGGACCTATACGCAGTATTTG. This translates into CASSPSGTYTQYL.

V gene TRBV27 combines with J gene TRBJ2-7, with 14 bases that match TRBD2. V was pared by 3 bases and J by 4 bases, with 5 bases of the junction left unmatched. Germline CDR1 is MNHEY and CDR2 is SMNVEV (reference sequence). CDR3 length: 16 amino acids. In DNA form, the CDR3 reads TGTGCCAGCAGTTTCAGACTAGCGGGAGGGCCGTACGAGCAGTACTTC. Protein sequence: CASSFRLAGGPYEQYF.